A selection of T cell receptor beta chains follows, all from one sample in a study of cytomegalovirus exposure and HLA in healthy donors. Generated by immunoSEQ multiplex PCR, the TCRdb table keeps only in-frame clones and is missing some. The data contain approximately 150,000 clones, around 90% of them singletons. Sequencing input: PBMCs. The source of these receptors is a woman under 30 in good health and CMV-seropositive. Both conserved end residues are part of each CDR3. Fields, in order: CDR3 protein, CDR3 DNA, V gene, J gene, clone size, D gene. D genes are given only for firm matches. A clone size is listed for some rows: how often the clone was seen (once, few, many), or a class if it is expanded.

CASSPTGLAGAASYNEQFF	TGTGCCAGCAGCCCAACGGGACTAGCGGGGGCGGCCTCCTACAATGAGCAGTTCTTC	TRBV13	TRBJ2-1	-	TRBD2
CASSLRVYEQYF	TGTGCCAGCAGCTTAAGAGTTTACGAGCAGTACTTC	TRBV11-2	TRBJ2-7	once	-
CASSQDPQYEKLFF	TGTGCCAGCAGCCAAGATCCACAGTATGAAAAACTGTTTTTT	TRBV4-2	TRBJ1-4	-	-
CASSQGISSGSSYEQYF	TGCGCCAGCAGCCAAGGGATCTCTAGCGGGAGTTCCTACGAGCAGTACTTC	TRBV4-1	TRBJ2-7	once	TRBD2
CAGGQAPNEKLFF	TGTGCCGGAGGACAGGCCCCTAATGAAAAACTGTTTTTT	TRBV6-1	TRBJ1-4	-	TRBD1
CASSVSGLAYNEQFF	TGTGCCAGCAGCGTTTCTGGACTAGCCTACAATGAGCAGTTCTTC	TRBV9	TRBJ2-1	-	TRBD2
CASSWGGGEKLFF	TGTGCCAGCAGTTGGGGGGGCGGTGAAAAACTGTTTTTT	TRBV27	TRBJ1-4	once	-
CAWSLGQGGEQYF	TGTGCCTGGAGCCTGGGGCAGGGTGGAGAGCAGTACTTC	TRBV30	TRBJ2-7	-	-
CASSLEAGWGYGYTF	TGTGCCAGCAGCTTAGAGGCAGGGTGGGGATATGGCTACACCTTC	TRBV11-2	TRBJ1-2	-	-
CAGGGTAGNTIYF	TGTGCCGGGGGGGGGACGGCTGGAAACACCATATATTTT	TRBV6-6	TRBJ1-3	-	-
CASSSTSGTYEQYF	TGTGCCAGCAGCTCTACTAGCGGGACGTACGAGCAGTACTTC	TRBV7-2	TRBJ2-7	once	TRBD2
CSVEGTPAVTGELFF	TGCAGCGTTGAAGGAACCCCCGCGGTCACCGGGGAGCTGTTTTTT	TRBV29-1	TRBJ2-2	-	-
CAIRKSGEESYEQYF	TGTGCCATCAGGAAGAGCGGAGAAGAGTCCTACGAGCAGTACTTC	TRBV10-3	TRBJ2-7	-	-
CASSLGLNTIYF	TGTGCCAGCAGCTTAGGACTGAACACCATATATTTT	TRBV5-6	TRBJ1-3	-	-
CASSVANSYYGYTF	TGTGCCAGCAGCGTAGCTAACTCGTACTATGGCTACACCTTC	TRBV9	TRBJ1-2	-	-
CASSFNRLDEQYF	TGTGCCAGCAGCTTCAACCGACTGGACGAGCAGTACTTC	TRBV5-4	TRBJ2-7	-	-
CASSLQGQYEQYF	TGTGCCAGCAGCCTGCAGGGCCAATACGAGCAGTACTTC	TRBV4-2	TRBJ2-7	once	-
CASSLEGTSGSYEQYF	TGTGCCAGCAGCTTAGAAGGGACTAGCGGCTCCTACGAGCAGTACTTC	TRBV7-2	TRBJ2-7	-	TRBD2
CASSPDRAAYNEQFF	TGTGCCAGCTCACCTGACAGGGCGGCCTACAATGAGCAGTTCTTC	TRBV18	TRBJ2-1	-	TRBD1
CASSDSGTGAYEQYF	TGTGCCAGCAGTGATTCCGGGACAGGGGCCTACGAGCAGTACTTC	TRBV2	TRBJ2-7	-	TRBD1
CASNDNRETQYF	TGTGCCAGTAACGATAATAGAGAGACCCAGTACTTC	TRBV19	TRBJ2-5	few	-
CASSALAGGIANTGELFF	TGTGCCAGCAGCGCACTAGCGGGAGGGATCGCGAACACCGGGGAGCTGTTTTTT	TRBV9	TRBJ2-2	-	TRBD2
CSGVQGGYSYNEQFF	TGCAGCGGAGTCCAGGGAGGCTACTCCTACAATGAGCAGTTCTTC	TRBV29-1	TRBJ2-1	once	-
CASSPEGTGELFF	TGTGCCAGCTCACCTGAGGGCACCGGGGAGCTGTTTTTT	TRBV18	TRBJ2-2	-	-
CASSPWTGGEQYF	TGTGCTAGCAGCCCCTGGACAGGGGGGGAGCAGTACTTC	TRBV5-6	TRBJ2-7	-	TRBD1
CASSLSTQANTEAFF	TGTGCCAGCAGTTTATCTACTCAGGCGAACACTGAAGCTTTCTTT	TRBV27	TRBJ1-1	-	-
CASSSLPAGDYTF	TGTGCCAGCAGCTCCCTCCCTGCAGGGGACTACACCTTC	TRBV5-6	TRBJ1-2	-	-
CASSLFPGTAAKNIQYF	TGTGCCAGCAGTTTATTTCCGGGGACTGCAGCCAAAAACATTCAGTACTTC	TRBV27	TRBJ2-4	-	-
CASRQKQPPEAFF	TGTGCCAGTCGACAGAAACAGCCCCCTGAAGCTTTCTTT	TRBV19	TRBJ1-1	-	-
CASLSPGDEAFF	TGTGCCAGCCTATCGCCAGGTGATGAAGCTTTCTTT	TRBV21-1	TRBJ1-1	-	-
CASSLAAGVMNTEAFF	TGTGCCAGCAGTTTAGCGGCGGGGGTCATGAACACTGAAGCTTTCTTT	TRBV27	TRBJ1-1	-	-
CASSNQGADTQYF	TGTGCCAGCAGTAACCAGGGCGCAGATACGCAGTATTTT	TRBV6-1	TRBJ2-3	-	-
CSVLAGEETQYF	TGCAGCGTGCTAGCGGGAGAAGAGACCCAGTACTTC	TRBV29-1	TRBJ2-5	-	TRBD2
CASSQSSGRGYTF	TGCGCCAGCAGCCAATCGAGTGGGAGGGGCTACACCTTC	TRBV4-3	TRBJ1-2	-	-
CATSRETSGSYEQYF	TGTGCCACCAGCAGAGAGACTAGCGGGAGCTACGAGCAGTACTTC	TRBV15	TRBJ2-7	-	TRBD2
CASSIRGSNQPQHF	TGTGCCAGTAGTATCCGAGGGAGCAATCAGCCCCAGCATTTT	TRBV19	TRBJ1-5	once	-
CASSGGSIAGYNEQFF	TGTGCCAGCAGTGGGGGGAGTATAGCGGGTTACAATGAGCAGTTCTTC	TRBV6-6	TRBJ2-1	many	TRBD2
CASSLAEGAEEKLFF	TGTGCCAGCAGCTTAGCGGAGGGGGCAGAGGAAAAACTGTTTTTT	TRBV7-9	TRBJ1-4	-	TRBD1
CASGRVGAYEQYF	TGTGCCAGCGGAAGGGTAGGGGCCTACGAGCAGTACTTC	TRBV7-9	TRBJ2-7	-	-
CASSIGQGDGYTF	TGTGCCAGCAGCATCGGACAGGGGGATGGCTACACCTTC	TRBV28	TRBJ1-2	once	TRBD1
CASSPNRGDNQPQHF	TGTGCCAGCAGCCCCAACAGGGGCGACAATCAGCCCCAGCATTTT	TRBV7-9	TRBJ1-5	-	TRBD1
CASSTTGLTTDTQYF	TGTGCCAGCAGCACGACAGGGCTCACCACAGATACGCAGTATTTT	TRBV7-9	TRBJ2-3	-	TRBD1